Following are 27 T cell receptor beta chains from one sample sequenced in a study of blood T cell repertoires in COVID-19. The protocol was immunoSEQ multiplex PCR, while the TCRdb copy is restricted to in-frame clones and leaves out a portion. This repertoire shows 110,000 to 150,000 clones, 65% to 85% found once; its top ten account for over 7%. The sequenced material came from peripheral blood. These receptors were obtained from a human donor in a cohort sampled during active COVID-19.

This clone came up a few times. The chain has TRBV7-2 and TRBJ2-2; 9 nucleotides align to TRBD1. The CDR3 consists of 15 residues. CDR1 SGHTA and CDR2 FQGNSA come from the germline V gene. V lost 6 bases and J lost 6; bases outside the gene matches: 8. The CDR3 here is CASSQDRGGPGELFF. The CDR3 DNA is TGTGCCAGCAGTCAAGACAGGGGGGGTCCCGGGGAGCTGTTTTTT.

The V and J genes are TRBV28 and TRBJ2-7; maybe TRBD1 (5 bases). CDR1 MDHEN and CDR2 SYDVKM come from the germline V gene. Trimming took off 9 bases at V and 3 bases at J, with 9 bases between the two ends. The CDR3 contains 11 residues. As DNA, the CDR3 is TGTGCCAGTCGACAGAACTACGAGCAGTACTTC. Its translation is CASRQNYEQYF.

The V call is TRBV25-1, the J call TRBJ2-2; D uncertain. The CDR3 extends over 11 amino acids. Germline CDR1 reads MGHDK; CDR2 reads SYGVNS. The ends were cut back, 5 bases at V and 6 bases at J, with 4 bases in the middle. CDR3 bases: TGTGCCAGCAGTCCGGCCGGGGAGCTGTTTTTT. Its translation: CASSPAGELFF. Full variable domain (missing parts from reference TRBV25-1 and TRBJ2-2): EADIYQTPRYLVIGTGKKITLECSQTMGHDKMYWYQQDPGMELHLIHYSYGVNSTEKGDLSSESTVSRIRTEHFPLTLESARPSHTSQYLCASSPAGELFFGEGSRLTVL.

The table lists this clone with a count of one. The rearrangement links TRBV10-3 to TRBJ1-5; tentative D call: TRBD1 (5 bases). Germline V gives CDR1 ENHRY, CDR2 SYGVKD. V was clipped by 1 base and J by 2 bases, with 12 bases between them. This CDR3 spans 16 amino acids. The CDR3 sequence: CAISEFEGLRNQPQHF. The CDR3 nucleotides read TGTGCCATCAGTGAGTTCGAGGGACTTCGCAATCAGCCCCAGCATTTT.

This rearrangement joins TRBV5-4 to TRBJ1-1; TRBD1 matches at 7 bases. Trimming took 4 bases from V and 4 from J; bases not matched to a gene: 10. This CDR3 is built from 15 residues. Germline assignment: CDR1 SGHNT and CDR2 YYREEE (reference sequence). The CDR3 region is CASSGPDRVGTEAFF. The CDR3 region has the DNA TGTGCCAGCAGCGGCCCTGACAGGGTTGGCACTGAAGCTTTCTTT.

The CDR3 nucleotides are TGCGCCAGCAGCCAGACTAGCGGGGGTAGCACAGATACGCAGTATTTT. This gives the protein CASSQTSGGSTDTQYF. V usage is TRBV5-1 and J usage is TRBJ2-3; 12 positions agree with TRBD2. The ends lost 4 bases at V and 0 bases at J; junction bases unmatched: 3. This CDR3 is 16 amino acids long. Germline CDR1 SGHRS, CDR2 YFSETQ.

The chain recombines TRBV18 with TRBJ1-2, with 9 bases lining up with TRBD1. This CDR3 is 15 amino acids long. CDR1 and CDR2 (germline): KGHSH, LQKENI. Trimming took 4 bases from V and 1 from J; bases not matched to a gene: 4. CDR3 coding DNA: TGTGCCAGCTCACGTACAGGGGGCGATAACTATGGCTACACCTTC. It translates to CASSRTGGDNYGYTF.

DNA of the CDR3: TGCAGCGCTAGGACTTCGAGCTCCTACAATGAGCAGTTCTTC. It codes for CSARTSSSYNEQFF. The chain joins TRBV29-1 to TRBJ2-1, with D perhaps matching TRBD2 (5 bases). This CDR3 contains 14 residues. Germline-derived CDR1 and CDR2 are SQVTM and ANQGSEA. Trimming removed 7 bases at V and 0 bases at J, with 13 bases between.

The chain employs TRBV19 and TRBJ1-2; 7 bases are a match to TRBD1. The CDR3 sequence is 17 residues long. V was pared by 4 bases and J by 4 bases, with 15 bases of the junction left unmatched. Per germline, CDR1 LNHDA and CDR2 SQIVND (reference sequence). CDR3 sequence: CASSTLSGQDFAYGYTF. CDR3 bases: TGTGCCAGTAGTACCCTCAGTGGACAGGACTTTGCCTATGGCTACACCTTC.

V usage is TRBV5-1 and J usage is TRBJ2-3; D might be TRBD1 (5 bases). Germline CDR1 reads SGHRS; CDR2 reads YFSETQ. V was cut by 1 base and J by 3 bases, with 6 bases left in between. The CDR3 runs to 13 residues. The CDR3 spells CASSLRQTDTQYF. The CDR3 DNA reads TGCGCCAGCAGCTTGAGACAGACAGATACGCAGTATTTT.

J is TRBJ1-4 and V is TRBV5-1; TRBD1 matches at 7 bases. The germline CDR1 and CDR2 sequences are SGHRS and YFSETQ. The CDR3 spans 15 residues. With V trimmed by 5 bases and J by 5 bases, 9 bases remained unmatched. The CDR3, as DNA: TGCGCCAGCAGGGACGCGAGGGGGCTGAATGAAAAACTGTTTTTT. Protein product: CASRDARGLNEKLFF. The full variable domain, completed using reference TRBV5-1 and TRBJ1-4, is KAGVTQTPRYLIKTRGQQVTLSCSPISGHRSVSWYQQTPGQGLQFLFEYFSETQRNKGNFPGRFSGRQFSNSRSEMNVSTLELGDSALYLCASRDARGLNEKLFFGSGTQLSVL.

This sequence joins TRBV6-6 and TRBJ2-3; D is ambiguous. This CDR3 contains 12 residues. Germline V gives CDR1 MNHNY, CDR2 SVGAGI (reference sequence). With 6 bases removed from V and 2 bases from J, the gap between germline ends came to 6 bases. Here the CDR3 reads CASRRLTDTQYF. The CDR3 DNA is TGTGCCAGCAGACGACTCACAGATACGCAGTATTTT.

The chain joins TRBV21-1 to TRBJ2-6; TRBD2 was called by the table and not checked on the DNA. TRBV21-1 is assigned pseudogene status. The CDR3 totals 18 residues. The DNA of the CDR3 is TGTGCCAGCAGCAAAAGGCGGCAGTTGACCTCTGGGGCCAACGTCCTGACTTTC. Translating it yields CASSKRRQLTSGANVLTF.

J is TRBJ1-2 and V is TRBV19; the D gene is possibly TRBD1 (5 bases). V was pared by 5 bases and J by 2 bases, with 15 bases between. This CDR3 has 15 residues. Germline CDR1 and CDR2: LNHDA and SQIVND (reference sequence). Here the CDR3 DNA reads TGTGCCAGTAGTGCATCAGGGATATTGAACTATGGCTACACCTTC. Translation: CASSASGILNYGYTF.

J is TRBJ2-5 and V is TRBV6-2 or TRBV6-3; 9 bases are a match to TRBD1. The V and J ends lost 2 bases and 2 bases, in that order; junction bases with no gene match: 6. The germline V gene encodes CDR1 MNHEY and CDR2 SVGEGT. The CDR3 is made up of 16 amino acids. The CDR3 DNA reads TGTGCCAGCAGTTACGGGACAGGGTTTGTTCAAGAGACCCAGTACTTC. Its protein is CASSYGTGFVQETQYF.

The chain joins TRBV5-1 to TRBJ2-1; TRBD2 agrees at 14 bases. V gave up 3 bases and J gave up 7 bases; unmatched junction bases: 6. There are 16 residues in the CDR3. Germline CDR1 and CDR2: SGHRS and YFSETQ. In DNA, the CDR3 is TGCGCCAGCAGCTCCCTGACTAGCGGGGGGGGTAATGAGCAGTTCTTC. Encoded protein: CASSSLTSGGGNEQFF. The whole variable domain, remainder taken from reference TRBV5-1 and TRBJ2-1, is KAGVTQTPRYLIKTRGQQVTLSCSPISGHRSVSWYQQTPGQGLQFLFEYFSETQRNKGNFPGRFSGRQFSNSRSEMNVSTLELGDSALYLCASSSLTSGGGNEQFFGPGTRLTVL.

Concerning this clone itself: In the same sample, other DNA sequences code for this CDR3. This chain links TRBV5-1 with TRBJ2-3; maybe TRBD2 (5 bases). This CDR3 spans 15 amino acids. V shed 4 bases and J shed 0 bases, with 12 bases lying between them. The germline V gene encodes CDR1 SGHRS and CDR2 YFSETQ. In DNA, the CDR3 is TGCGCCAGCAGCCTGACCGGGGTGAGCACAGATACGCAGTATTTT. Amino acids: CASSLTGVSTDTQYF.

The V gene is TRBV27, the J gene TRBJ2-7; 10 bases line up with TRBD1. The CDR3 runs 15 residues. Germline CDR1 reads MNHEY; CDR2 reads SMNVEV (reference sequence). Germline trimming cut 7 bases from V and 4 bases from J; bases unmatched to any gene: 10. CDR3 loop: CASTEAWDRGYEQYF. CDR3 bases: TGTGCCAGCACCGAGGCGTGGGACAGGGGTTACGAGCAGTACTTC.

The rearrangement joins TRBV4-1 to TRBJ2-3; 9 bases are a match to TRBD2. The CDR3 length is 16 residues. Losses at the gene ends were 4 bases for V and 6 bases for J; bases not matched to a gene: 11. Per the germline V gene, CDR1 is MGHRA and CDR2 is YSYEKL. CDR3 sequence reads: CASSPLGAGGPDTQYF. The DNA for the CDR3 is TGCGCCAGCAGCCCCCTCGGGGCGGGGGGGCCGGATACGCAGTATTTT.

V usage is TRBV27 and J usage is TRBJ1-6; 7 bases agree with TRBD1. The CDR3 is made up of 15 amino acids. Germline assignment: CDR1 MNHEY and CDR2 SMNVEV (reference sequence). V trimming: 6 bases; J trimming: 9 bases; junction bases outside the gene matches: 11. CDR3 region: CASSWGTDGVSPLHF. In DNA, the CDR3 is TGTGCCAGCAGCTGGGGGACAGATGGGGTTTCACCCCTCCACTTT.

The rearrangement uses TRBV1 and TRBJ1-4. TRBV1 is listed as a pseudogene. CDR3 length: 11 amino acids. CDR3 coding DNA: TGCACCAGCAGCCAAGCGGGAAAACTGTTTTTT. As protein: CTSSQAGKLFF.

V gene TRBV7-3 combines with J gene TRBJ2-1; 11 nucleotides line up with TRBD1. Germline lookup yields CDR1 SGHTA and CDR2 FQGTGA. This CDR3 region has 19 residues. The trim removed 2 bases at V and 1 base at J, leaving 10 bases unmatched. This chain's CDR3 is CASSLLGTGGKGSYNEQFF. The CDR3 region has the DNA TGTGCCAGCAGCTTACTCGGGACAGGGGGGAAGGGGTCCTACAATGAGCAGTTCTTC. The entire variable domain, with the rest obtained from reference TRBV7-3 and TRBJ2-1, is as follows: GAGVSQTPSNKVTEKGKYVELRCDPISGHTALYWYRQSLGQGPEFLIYFQGTGAADDSGLPNDRFFAVRPEGSVSTLKIQRTERGDSAVYLCASSLLGTGGKGSYNEQFFGPGTRLTVL.

The rearrangement links TRBV3-1 (or the pseudogene TRBV3-2) to TRBJ1-1; no definite D call. Trimming took off 6 bases at V and 2 bases at J, with 13 bases between the two ends. The germline gives CDR1 LGHDT, CDR2 YNNKEL (reference sequence). The CDR3 length is 14 residues. For the CDR3, the DNA is TGTGCCAGCAGGCCGTATGGGCCCAACACTGAAGCTTTCTTT. Translated: CASRPYGPNTEAFF.

The chain joins TRBV11-2 to TRBJ2-2, with a tentative D call TRBD1 (5 bases). Per germline, CDR1 SGHAT and CDR2 FQNNGV. The CDR3 is 14 residues long. The V end was cut by 6 bases, the J end by 7 bases, with 15 bases between. CDR3 sequence reads: CASRPTGLGGELFF. The CDR3 region has the DNA TGTGCCAGCAGGCCTACAGGTTTGGGCGGGGAGCTGTTTTTT.

V and J are TRBV3-1 (or the pseudogene TRBV3-2) and TRBJ2-5; D is perhaps TRBD1 (6 bases). Between the trimmed V and J ends, which lost 5 bases and 1 base, there was a span of 11 bases. CDR1 and CDR2 (germline): LGHDT, YNNKEL (reference sequence). This CDR3 has 14 amino acids. This CDR3 reads CASSFGQIQETQYF. In nucleotides, the CDR3 is TGTGCCAGCAGCTTTGGACAGATCCAAGAGACCCAGTACTTC.

This clone is labeled medium-sized. The V and J genes are TRBV6-1 and TRBJ1-1; weak D call: TRBD1 (6 bases). The length of the CDR3 is 15 residues. Trimming took 3 bases from V and 4 from J, leaving 15 bases between them. In germline, CDR1 is MNHNS, CDR2 SASEGT. Here the CDR3 reads CASSDAGGGRTEAFF. In DNA, the CDR3 is TGTGCCAGCAGTGACGCGGGGGGCGGGCGCACTGAAGCTTTCTTT.

This clone was seen only a few times. The genes are TRBV5-3 and TRBJ1-2; D is unresolved. TRBV5-3 is an ORF for which the function is uncertain. The CDR3 runs 13 residues. The germline V and J ends were trimmed by 8 bases and 4 bases, with 15 bases remaining between them. DNA for the CDR3: TGTGCCAGCCCCCCGGAGTCTATCTATGGCTACACCTTC. It codes for CASPPESIYGYTF.